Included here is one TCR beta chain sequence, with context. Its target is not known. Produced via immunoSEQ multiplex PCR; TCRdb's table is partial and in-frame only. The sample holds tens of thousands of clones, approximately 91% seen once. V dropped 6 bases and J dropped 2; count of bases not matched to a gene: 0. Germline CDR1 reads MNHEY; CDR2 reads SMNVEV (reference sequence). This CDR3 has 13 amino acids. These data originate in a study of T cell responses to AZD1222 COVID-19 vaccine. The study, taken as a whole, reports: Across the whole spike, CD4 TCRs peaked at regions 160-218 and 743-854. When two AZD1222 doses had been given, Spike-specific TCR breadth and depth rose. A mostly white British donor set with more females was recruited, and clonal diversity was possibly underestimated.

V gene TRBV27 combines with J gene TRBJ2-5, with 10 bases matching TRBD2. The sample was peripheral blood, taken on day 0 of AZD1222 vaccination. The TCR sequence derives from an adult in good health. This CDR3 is CASRLAGQETQYF. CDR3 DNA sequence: TGTGCCAGCAGACTAGCGGGGCAAGAGACCCAGTACTTC.